This is a list of T cell receptor beta chains from one sample in a study of beta chain features in type 1 diabetes. TCRdb keeps only in-frame clones here, not all; method: immunoSEQ multiplex PCR. The sample lists 150,000 or so clones, 8% to 9.5% occurring once. Sequencing was done on a sample of central memory CD4+ T cells from blood. These receptors came from a woman younger than 30 with type 1 diabetes. Each CDR3 is given with its conserved first and last residue. D genes are given only for firm matches. Size tells how often a clone was seen (once, few, many) or the class of an expanded clone, and some rows leave it out.

TRBJ1-1	TRBV6-5	NA	few	TGTGCCAGCAGTGAACAACAGCCGAACACTGAAGCTTTCTTT	CASSEQQPNTEAFF
TRBJ1-1	TRBV19	TRBD1	few	TGTGCCAGTAGTCACAGGGGTGGTGAAGCTTTCTTT	CASSHRGGEAFF
TRBJ1-5	TRBV30	NA	few	TGTGCCTGGAGTGACTATAGCAATCAGCCCCAGCATTTT	CAWSDYSNQPQHF
TRBJ2-5	TRBV11-3	NA	NA	TGTGCCAGCAGCTTAGAAGGTACCAGGGCACAGTACTTC	CASSLEGTRAQYF
TRBJ2-7	TRBV7-2	NA	few	TGTGCCAGCAGCTTTACAACGGGGGGCCCCGAGCAGTACTTC	CASSFTTGGPEQYF
TRBJ2-3	TRBV29-1	TRBD1	few	TGCAGCGTGACCGGGACAGGGGATGGACTTACGCAGTATTTT	CSVTGTGDGLTQYF
TRBJ2-2	TRBV11-3	TRBD2	few	TGTGCCAGCAGCTTAGCGGGAGGGCCGGGCGGGGAGCTGTTTTTT	CASSLAGGPGGELFF
TRBJ1-5	TRBV11-2	NA	NA	TGTGCCAGCAGCTTCCCAGGGGCTCAGCCCCAGCATTTT	CASSFPGAQPQHF
TRBJ2-6	TRBV11-1	TRBD1	NA	TGTGCCAGCAGCGTCCCCGGGACAGGGAGGTCTGGGGCCAACGTCCTGACTTTC	CASSVPGTGRSGANVLTF
TRBJ1-1	TRBV7-9	TRBD1	few	TGTGCCAGCAGCCAGACAGGGGATGAAGCTTTCTTT	CASSQTGDEAFF
TRBJ2-7	TRBV7-2	NA	few	TGTGCCAGCAGCTTAGGTGCGCAGGGTTTGAATGAGCAGTACTTC	CASSLGAQGLNEQYF
TRBJ1-5	TRBV2	NA	few	TGTGCCAGCAGTGATACAGATCCGGCCCAGCCCCAGCATTTT	CASSDTDPAQPQHF
TRBJ1-2	TRBV7-3	TRBD1	few	TGTGCCAGCAGCCCGACACACACAGGGGCTGTGGGCTATGGCTACACCTTC	CASSPTHTGAVGYGYTF
TRBJ2-3	TRBV10-3	TRBD2	NA	TGTGCCATCGGCAATAGCGGGGGGGCCGCAGATACGCAGTATTTT	CAIGNSGGAADTQYF
TRBJ1-5	TRBV18	NA	few	TGTGCCAGCTCACCACCCACTCAGGCAGGCCAGCCCCAGCATTTT	CASSPPTQAGQPQHF
TRBJ1-4	TRBV15	NA	NA	TGTGCCACCAGCAGAGGGTCGTCGGGGTTTGATGAAAAACTGTTTTTT	CATSRGSSGFDEKLFF
TRBJ2-3	TRBV5-5	TRBD2	NA	TGTGCCAGCAGCTTCGAGCGGGGAACCACAGATACGCAGTATTTT	CASSFERGTTDTQYF
TRBJ2-1	TRBV19	NA	few	TGTGCCAGTAGTGTGGCTAGTTACCGGAATGAGCAGTTCTTC	CASSVASYRNEQFF
TRBJ2-2	TRBV2	TRBD1	NA	TGTGCCAGCAACAGGGGACAGGGGGCTTTCGGGGAGCTGTTTTTT	CASNRGQGAFGELFF
TRBJ2-2	TRBV11-2	NA	few	TGTGCCAGCAGCAGGGGGGGGCCGTACACCGGGGAGCTGTTTTTT	CASSRGGPYTGELFF
TRBJ2-4	TRBV28	NA	NA	TGTGCCAGCAGTCTTCCCCAGTCAGCCAAAAACATTCAGTACTTC	CASSLPQSAKNIQYF
TRBJ2-1	TRBV15	TRBD1	NA	TGTGCCACCATCCCTTCCAGGGGGCCTTACAATGAGCAGTTCTTC	CATIPSRGPYNEQFF
TRBJ2-1	TRBV4-3	NA	NA	TGCGCCAGCAGCCAAGGGGCCTCGGACTTTTACAATGAGCAGTTCTTC	CASSQGASDFYNEQFF
TRBJ1-5	TRBV6-1	TRBD1	NA	TGTGCCAGCCGGGACAGGGGACTTTGGCCCCAGCATTTT	CASRDRGLWPQHF
TRBJ2-1	TRBV18	NA	many	TGTGCCAGCTCACCCCAAGGAGGCTACAATGAGCAGTTCTTC	CASSPQGGYNEQFF
TRBJ2-5	TRBV5-1	NA	few	TGCGCCAGCAGCTTGATCTCCAGGGGTCGGGAGACCCAGTACTTC	CASSLISRGRETQYF
TRBJ2-2	TRBV7-9	NA	NA	TGTGCCAGCAGCCCCCCCGCGGGGCGCGTCACCGGGGAGCTGTTTTTT	CASSPPAGRVTGELFF
TRBJ2-3	TRBV29-1	NA	many	TGCAGCGCCGGCACAGATACGCAGTATTTT	CSAGTDTQYF
TRBJ1-1	TRBV6-1	NA	NA	TGTGCCAGCAGCTTCAGGGGAAACACTGAAGCTTTCTTT	CASSFRGNTEAFF
TRBJ1-2	TRBV6-6	NA	few	TGTGCCAGCAGTTACTTCGGAGGCTATGGCTACACCTTC	CASSYFGGYGYTF
TRBJ1-1	TRBV7-2	TRBD1	once	TGTGCCAGCAGCCGGGACAGGGGAAGTATGAACACTGAAGCTTTCTTT	CASSRDRGSMNTEAFF
TRBJ2-1	TRBV27	NA	few	TGTGCCAGTAGACGGGCGGGGAGGAACAATGAGCAGTTCTTC	CASRRAGRNNEQFF
TRBJ2-1	TRBV4-1	TRBD2	NA	TGCGCCAGCAGCCAAGACCCGAGGGGTGTTAGCGGGGTCTACAATGAGCAGTTCTTC	CASSQDPRGVSGVYNEQFF
TRBJ2-7	TRBV25-1	NA	few	TGTGCCAGCAGTGATGCCGGGTTCGAGCAGTACTTC	CASSDAGFEQYF
TRBJ2-4	TRBV7-2	TRBD2	few	TGTGCCAGCAGCTCCGCACTAGCGGGGAACATTCAGTACTTC	CASSSALAGNIQYF
TRBJ2-7	TRBV11-3	NA	NA	TGTGCCAGCAGCTCCGAATACCAGCGGACTTCCTACGAGCAGTACTTC	CASSSEYQRTSYEQYF
TRBJ1-2	TRBV30	TRBD1	NA	TGTGCCTGGACCCTCGGGGCAGGGGGAGGCTACACCTTC	CAWTLGAGGGYTF
TRBJ1-1	TRBV11-2	NA	few	TGTGCCAGCAGCGAATCCAGAGACAAAGCTTTCTTT	CASSESRDKAFF
TRBJ2-7	TRBV7-8	NA	NA	TGTGCCAGCAGCTCCCCCGGGTACGAGCAGTACTTC	CASSSPGYEQYF
TRBJ2-5	TRBV19	NA	NA	TGTGCCAGTAGTATAGCCCCCTGGAGGGAGACCCAGTACTTC	CASSIAPWRETQYF
TRBJ2-7	TRBV14	TRBD2	few	TGTGCCAGCAGCCAAGATCCAGCTAGCGGGAGGGGATGGTTTAACTACGAGCAGTACTTC	CASSQDPASGRGWFNYEQYF
TRBJ1-2	TRBV5-1	TRBD1	NA	TGCGCCAGCAGCCCGGGACAGGGGCACTCTAACTATGGCTACACCTTC	CASSPGQGHSNYGYTF
TRBJ2-5	TRBV30	NA	many	TGTGCCTGGAGCCAGGGTGGGCAGACCCAGTACTTC	CAWSQGGQTQYF
TRBJ2-2	TRBV2	NA	few	TGTGCCGGAAGACATTTATCGAACACCGGGGAGCTGTTTTTT	CAGRHLSNTGELFF
TRBJ2-3	TRBV27	NA	few	TGTGCCAGCAGTTTACAGGGGAGCGCAGATACGCAGTATTTT	CASSLQGSADTQYF
TRBJ1-1	TRBV18	TRBD1	few	TGTGCCAGCTCACCACGTGGGACAGGGTTTGGTGACACTGAAGCTTTCTTT	CASSPRGTGFGDTEAFF
TRBJ2-3	TRBV2	TRBD2	NA	TGTGCCAGCAGTGTCCGAGCGGGGGGGCGCACAGATACGCAGTATTTT	CASSVRAGGRTDTQYF
TRBJ2-3	TRBV6-6	TRBD2	many	TGTGCCAGCAGTTGGTCCCTAGCGGACACAGATACGCAGTATTTT	CASSWSLADTDTQYF
TRBJ2-1	TRBV6-6	TRBD2	NA	TGTGCCAGCAGGGACTATAGCGGGGGGGCCAATAATGAGCAGTTCTTC	CASRDYSGGANNEQFF
TRBJ2-7	TRBV5-1	TRBD2	few	TGCCCACGGGGGGGGCGAACCTACGAGCAGTACTTC	CPRGGRTYEQYF
TRBJ1-5	TRBV7-9	NA	many	TGTGCCAGCAGCTTAGGGGCCTTTGAGTTTCAGCCCCAGCATTTT	CASSLGAFEFQPQHF
TRBJ2-7	TRBV27	NA	few	TGTGCCAGCAGTTTAGGCAGGATCTACGAGCAGTACTTC	CASSLGRIYEQYF
TRBJ1-5	TRBV7-8	NA	few	TGTGCCAGCAGCTTAGCGAGGGGGCAGCCCCAGCATTTT	CASSLARGQPQHF
TRBJ1-5	TRBV28	TRBD1	few	TGTGCCAGCAGAGGACAGGGGACTCAGCCCCAGCATTTT	CASRGQGTQPQHF
TRBJ2-5	TRBV2	TRBD1	few	TGTGCCAGCAGGGGACAGAGGGCCCAGTACTTC	CASRGQRAQYF
TRBJ2-7	TRBV10-3	TRBD2	NA	TGTGCCATCAGTGAGCCCTCCGGGAGGGTCGAGCAGTACTTC	CAISEPSGRVEQYF
TRBJ2-2	TRBV4-1	NA	few	TGCGCCAGCAACCCTAGCGTCAATGGCGGGGAGCTGTTTTTT	CASNPSVNGGELFF